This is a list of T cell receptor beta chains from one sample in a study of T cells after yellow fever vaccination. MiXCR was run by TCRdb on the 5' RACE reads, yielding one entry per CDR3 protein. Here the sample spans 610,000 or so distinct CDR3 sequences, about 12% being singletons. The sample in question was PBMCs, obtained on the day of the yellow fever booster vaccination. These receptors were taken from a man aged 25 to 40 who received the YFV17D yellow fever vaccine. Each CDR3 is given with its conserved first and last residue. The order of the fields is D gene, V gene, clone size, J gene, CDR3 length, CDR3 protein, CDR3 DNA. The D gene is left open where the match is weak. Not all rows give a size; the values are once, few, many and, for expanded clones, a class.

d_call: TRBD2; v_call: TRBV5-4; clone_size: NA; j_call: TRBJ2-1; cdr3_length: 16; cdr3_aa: CASRPQRAGAYNEQFF; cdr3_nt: TGTGCCAGCCGCCCGCAACGTGCGGGAGCTTACAATGAGCAGTTCTTC
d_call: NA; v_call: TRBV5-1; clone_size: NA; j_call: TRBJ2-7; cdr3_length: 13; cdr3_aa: CASSPGSRVEQYF; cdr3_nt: TGCGCCAGCAGCCCTGGATCCAGGGTCGAGCAGTACTTC
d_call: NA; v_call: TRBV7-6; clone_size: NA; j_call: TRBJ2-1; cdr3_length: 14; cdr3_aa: CASSLASETTRQFF; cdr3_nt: TGTGCCAGCAGCTTAGCGAGCGAGACTACTCGTCAGTTCTTC
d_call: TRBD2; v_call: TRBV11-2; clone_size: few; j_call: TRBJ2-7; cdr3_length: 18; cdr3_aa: CASSPGLAGKPASYEQYF; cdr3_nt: TGTGCCAGCAGCCCGGGACTAGCGGGCAAACCTGCCTCCTACGAGCAGTACTTC
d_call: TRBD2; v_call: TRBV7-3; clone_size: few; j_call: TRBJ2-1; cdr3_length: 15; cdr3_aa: CASSVSGTSGNEQFF; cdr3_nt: TGTGCCAGCAGCGTTTCCGGGACTAGCGGCAATGAGCAGTTCTTC
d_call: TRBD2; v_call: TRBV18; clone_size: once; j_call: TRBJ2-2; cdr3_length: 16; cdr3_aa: CASSPPRGGNTGELFF; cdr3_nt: TGTGCCAGCTCACCCCCTCGCGGGGGGAACACCGGGGAGCTGTTTTTT
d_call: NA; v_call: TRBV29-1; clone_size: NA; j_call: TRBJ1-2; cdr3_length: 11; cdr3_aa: CSGIGQYGYTF; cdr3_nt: TGCAGCGGGATCGGACAATACGGCTACACCTTC
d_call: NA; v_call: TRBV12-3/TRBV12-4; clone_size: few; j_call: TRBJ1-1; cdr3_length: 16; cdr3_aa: CASSTPLGLGDTEAFF; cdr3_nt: TGTGCCAGCAGTACCCCCTTGGGGTTGGGGGACACTGAAGCTTTCTTT
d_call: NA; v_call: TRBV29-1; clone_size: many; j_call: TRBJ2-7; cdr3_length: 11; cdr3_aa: CSVDSEYEQYF; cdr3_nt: TGCAGCGTCGATAGCGAGTACGAGCAGTACTTC
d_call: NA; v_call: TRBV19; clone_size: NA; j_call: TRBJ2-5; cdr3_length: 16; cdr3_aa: CASSSSGTATGETQYF; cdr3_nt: TGTGCCAGTAGTTCTTCAGGGACTGCGACGGGAGAGACCCAGTACTTC
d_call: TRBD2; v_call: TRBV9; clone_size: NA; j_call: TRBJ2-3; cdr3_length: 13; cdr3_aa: CASGLAGLNTQYF; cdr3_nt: TGTGCCAGCGGACTAGCGGGACTCAATACGCAGTATTTT
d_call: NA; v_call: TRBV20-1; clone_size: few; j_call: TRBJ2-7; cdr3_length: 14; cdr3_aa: CSARDRTHIGEQYF; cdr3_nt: TGCAGTGCTAGGGACCGGACCCACATTGGCGAGCAGTACTTC
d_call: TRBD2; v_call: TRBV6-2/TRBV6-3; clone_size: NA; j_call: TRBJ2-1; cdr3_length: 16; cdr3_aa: CASSCGLAGVDNEQFF; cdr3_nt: TGTGCCAGCAGTTGTGGACTAGCGGGAGTGGACAATGAGCAGTTCTTC
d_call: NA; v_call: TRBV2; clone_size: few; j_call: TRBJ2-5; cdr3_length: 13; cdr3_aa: CASSAGAWETQYF; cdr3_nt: TGTGCCAGCAGTGCAGGGGCGTGGGAGACCCAGTACTTC
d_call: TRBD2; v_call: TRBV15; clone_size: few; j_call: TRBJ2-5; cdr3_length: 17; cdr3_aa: CATSGGLAGGYQETQYF; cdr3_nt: TGTGCCACCAGCGGAGGACTAGCGGGAGGGTACCAAGAGACCCAGTACTTC
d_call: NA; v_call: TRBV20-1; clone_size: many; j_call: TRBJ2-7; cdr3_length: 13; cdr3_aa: CSAMTDPSYEQYF; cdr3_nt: TGCAGTGCTATGACAGACCCCTCCTACGAGCAGTACTTC
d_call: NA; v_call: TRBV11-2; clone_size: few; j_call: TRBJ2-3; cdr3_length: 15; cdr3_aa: CASSFVRTNTDTQYF; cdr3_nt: TGTGCCAGCAGCTTTGTCAGAACCAACACAGATACGCAGTATTTT
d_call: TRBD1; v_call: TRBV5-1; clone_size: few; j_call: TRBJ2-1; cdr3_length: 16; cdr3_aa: CASSYAPGQRGDEQFF; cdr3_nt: TGCGCCAGCAGCTATGCCCCGGGACAGAGGGGCGATGAGCAGTTCTTC
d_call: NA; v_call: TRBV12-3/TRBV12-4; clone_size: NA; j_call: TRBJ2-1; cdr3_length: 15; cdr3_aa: CASSFSGKRYNERFF; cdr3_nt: TGTGCCAGCAGTTTCTCGGGAAAGCGGTACAATGAGCGGTTCTTC
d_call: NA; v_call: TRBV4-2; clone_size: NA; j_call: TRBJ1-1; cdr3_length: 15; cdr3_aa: CASSQEGEGNTEAFF; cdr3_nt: TGTGCCAGCAGCCAAGAAGGGGAGGGGAACACTGAAGCTTTCTTT
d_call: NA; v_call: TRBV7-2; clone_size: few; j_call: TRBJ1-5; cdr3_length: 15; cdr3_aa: CASSRSPGSNQPQHF; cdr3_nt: TGTGCCAGCAGCCGGTCTCCGGGGAGCAATCAGCCCCAGCATTTT
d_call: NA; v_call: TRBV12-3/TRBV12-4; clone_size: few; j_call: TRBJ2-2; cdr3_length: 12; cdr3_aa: CASSSLTGELFF; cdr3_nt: TGTGCCAGCAGTTCCCTCACCGGGGAGCTGTTTTTT
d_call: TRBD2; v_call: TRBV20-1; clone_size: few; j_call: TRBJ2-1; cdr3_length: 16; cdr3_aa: CSARSTSGRPNNEQFF; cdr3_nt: TGCAGTGCTAGGTCGACTAGCGGGAGGCCAAACAATGAGCAGTTCTTC
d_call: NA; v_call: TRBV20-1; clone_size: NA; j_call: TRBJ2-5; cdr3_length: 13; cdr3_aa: CSASRQVQETQYF; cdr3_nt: TGCAGTGCTAGTAGACAGGTCCAAGAGACCCAGTACTTC
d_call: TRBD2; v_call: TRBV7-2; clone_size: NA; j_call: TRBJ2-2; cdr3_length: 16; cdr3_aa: CASSQTSGSRTGELFF; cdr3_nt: TGTGCCAGCAGCCAAACTAGCGGGAGTCGCACCGGGGAGCTGTTTTTT
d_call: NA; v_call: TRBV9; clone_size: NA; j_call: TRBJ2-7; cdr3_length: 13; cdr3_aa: CASSVASGSEQYF; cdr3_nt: TGTGCCAGCAGCGTAGCTTCAGGGTCCGAGCAGTACTTC
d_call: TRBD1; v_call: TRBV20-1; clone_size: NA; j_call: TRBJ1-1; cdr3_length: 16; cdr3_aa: CSARVGAGTVNTEAFF; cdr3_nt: TGCAGTGCTAGAGTTGGGGCCGGGACAGTGAACACTGAAGCTTTCTTT
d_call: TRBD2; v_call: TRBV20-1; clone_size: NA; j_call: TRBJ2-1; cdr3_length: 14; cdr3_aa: CSARSASGVNEQFF; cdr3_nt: TGCAGTGCTAGATCGGCTAGCGGCGTAAATGAGCAGTTCTTC
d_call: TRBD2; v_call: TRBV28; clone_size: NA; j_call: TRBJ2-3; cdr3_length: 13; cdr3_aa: CVSIGLAGETQYF; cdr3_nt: TGTGTCAGCATTGGACTAGCGGGAGAGACGCAGTATTTT
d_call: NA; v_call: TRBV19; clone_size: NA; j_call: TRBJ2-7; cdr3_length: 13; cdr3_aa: CASSIDLLYEQYF; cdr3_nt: TGTGCCAGTAGTATCGATCTGCTTTACGAGCAGTACTTC
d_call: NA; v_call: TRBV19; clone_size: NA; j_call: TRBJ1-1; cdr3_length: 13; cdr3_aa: CASSHRERTEAFF; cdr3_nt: TGTGCCAGTAGTCACCGTGAGAGGACTGAAGCTTTCTTT
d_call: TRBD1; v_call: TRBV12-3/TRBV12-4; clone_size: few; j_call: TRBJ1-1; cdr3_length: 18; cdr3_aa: CASSRDRLSFGSNTEAFF; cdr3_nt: TGTGCCAGCAGCCGGGACAGGCTTTCTTTCGGTTCGAACACTGAAGCTTTCTTT
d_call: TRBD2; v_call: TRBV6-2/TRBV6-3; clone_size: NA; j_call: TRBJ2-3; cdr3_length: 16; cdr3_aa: CASTVTSGRGGDTQYF; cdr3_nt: TGTGCCAGCACCGTAACTAGCGGGAGAGGGGGAGATACGCAGTATTTT
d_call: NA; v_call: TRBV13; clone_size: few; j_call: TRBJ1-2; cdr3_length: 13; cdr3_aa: CASSPWTAYGYTF; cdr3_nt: TGTGCCAGCAGCCCCTGGACAGCCTATGGCTACACCTTC
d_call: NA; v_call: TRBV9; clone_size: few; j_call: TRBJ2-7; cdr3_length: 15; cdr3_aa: CASSVGRLSSYEQYF; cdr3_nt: TGTGCCAGCAGCGTAGGTCGGCTCAGCTCCTACGAGCAGTACTTC
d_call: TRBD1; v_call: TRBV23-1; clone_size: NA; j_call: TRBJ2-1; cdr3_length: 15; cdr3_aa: CASSLGQGAGHEQFF; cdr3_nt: TGCGCCAGCAGTCTCGGACAGGGGGCAGGGCATGAGCAGTTCTTC
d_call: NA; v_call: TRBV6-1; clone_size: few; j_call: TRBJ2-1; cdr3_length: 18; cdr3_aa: CASSEAGALSGLQNEQFF; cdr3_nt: TGTGCCAGCAGTGAAGCGGGGGCCCTGAGCGGCCTACAAAATGAGCAGTTCTTC
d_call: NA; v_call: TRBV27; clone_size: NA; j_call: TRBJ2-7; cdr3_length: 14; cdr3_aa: CASSAWDRSYEQYF; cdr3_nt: TGTGCCAGCAGTGCGTGGGACCGGTCCTACGAGCAGTACTTC
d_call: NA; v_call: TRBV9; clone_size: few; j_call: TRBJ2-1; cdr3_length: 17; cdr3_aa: CASSVVSGASSYNEQFF; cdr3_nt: TGTGCCAGCAGCGTAGTATCGGGAGCCTCCTCCTACAATGAGCAGTTCTTC
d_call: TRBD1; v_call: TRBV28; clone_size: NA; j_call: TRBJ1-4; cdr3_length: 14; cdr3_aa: CASSSGQINEKLFF; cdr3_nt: TGTGCCAGCAGTTCGGGACAGATTAATGAAAAACTGTTTTTT